This is a list of T cell receptor beta chains from one sample in a study of T cell responses to AZD1222 COVID-19 vaccine. Assay used: immunoSEQ multiplex PCR; TCRdb lists only in-frame clones, some missing. The data hold about 120,000 clones, with approximately 90% observed a single time. Specimen: peripheral blood, collected on day 0 of AZD1222 vaccination. The receptors stem from an adult in good health. Both conserved end residues are part of each CDR3. A D gene is named only where the DNA matches it firmly. Size is stated for part of the rows, as once, few or many counts, or as a class when the clone is expanded.

j_gene: TRBJ1-5; len: 15; d_gene: .; abundance: .; v_gene: TRBV28; CDR3aa: CASNPSRVSNQPQHF; CDR3nt: TGTGCCAGCAACCCCTCCAGGGTGAGCAATCAGCCCCAGCATTTT
j_gene: TRBJ2-7; len: 13; d_gene: .; abundance: few; v_gene: TRBV4-1; CDR3aa: CASSQEYRYEQYF; CDR3nt: TGCGCCAGCAGCCAAGAATATCGCTACGAGCAGTACTTC
j_gene: TRBJ2-1; len: 13; d_gene: .; abundance: .; v_gene: TRBV11-2; CDR3aa: CASSLGDGNEQFF; CDR3nt: TGTGCCAGCAGCTTAGGGGACGGAAATGAGCAGTTCTTC
j_gene: TRBJ2-1; len: 13; d_gene: .; abundance: .; v_gene: TRBV7-2; CDR3aa: CASSLLPFGGQFF; CDR3nt: TGTGCCAGCAGCTTATTGCCGTTTGGCGGGCAGTTCTTC
j_gene: TRBJ2-5; len: 14; d_gene: TRBD1; abundance: .; v_gene: TRBV29-1; CDR3aa: CSGPQGAEQETQYF; CDR3nt: TGCAGCGGGCCACAGGGGGCAGAGCAAGAGACCCAGTACTTC
j_gene: TRBJ2-2; len: 12; d_gene: .; abundance: few; v_gene: TRBV5-6; CDR3aa: CASGAGYGELFF; CDR3nt: TGTGCCAGCGGCGCGGGGTACGGGGAGCTGTTTTTT
j_gene: TRBJ1-5; len: 13; d_gene: .; abundance: .; v_gene: TRBV12-3/TRBV12-4; CDR3aa: CASSLDLDRPQHF; CDR3nt: TGTGCCAGCAGTTTAGATTTGGACAGGCCCCAGCATTTT
j_gene: TRBJ2-7; len: 14; d_gene: TRBD1; abundance: .; v_gene: TRBV6-5; CDR3aa: CASRTGGSPYEQYF; CDR3nt: TGTGCCAGCAGGACAGGGGGAAGTCCTTACGAGCAGTACTTC
j_gene: TRBJ1-1; len: 13; d_gene: .; abundance: .; v_gene: TRBV28; CDR3aa: CASSVTRQTEAFF; CDR3nt: TGTGCCAGCAGTGTTACTCGACAGACTGAAGCTTTCTTT
j_gene: TRBJ2-1; len: 16; d_gene: .; abundance: .; v_gene: TRBV5-1; CDR3aa: CASSLEQGGLNNEQFF; CDR3nt: TGCGCCAGCAGCCTGGAACAGGGAGGTTTGAACAATGAGCAGTTCTTC
j_gene: TRBJ2-2; len: 13; d_gene: .; abundance: .; v_gene: TRBV13; CDR3aa: CASSLHGTGELFF; CDR3nt: TGTGCCAGCAGCTTACACGGGACCGGGGAGCTGTTTTTT
j_gene: TRBJ2-1; len: 11; d_gene: .; abundance: .; v_gene: TRBV28; CDR3aa: CAGGGYNEQFF; CDR3nt: TGTGCCGGAGGCGGGTACAATGAGCAGTTCTTC
j_gene: TRBJ2-7; len: 16; d_gene: .; abundance: .; v_gene: TRBV4-1; CDR3aa: CASSQIGGANSYEQYF; CDR3nt: TGCGCCAGCAGCCAGATAGGGGGGGCAAATTCCTACGAGCAGTACTTC
j_gene: TRBJ1-2; len: 14; d_gene: TRBD1; abundance: once; v_gene: TRBV28; CDR3aa: CASSSQTGHYGYTF; CDR3nt: TGTGCCAGCAGTTCCCAGACAGGGCACTATGGCTACACCTTC
j_gene: TRBJ2-2; len: 13; d_gene: .; abundance: .; v_gene: TRBV7-2; CDR3aa: CATWGEPTGELFF; CDR3nt: TGTGCCACCTGGGGGGAACCCACCGGGGAGCTGTTTTTT
j_gene: TRBJ2-5; len: 12; d_gene: .; abundance: once; v_gene: TRBV10-2; CDR3aa: CASGQAGETQYF; CDR3nt: TGCGCCAGTGGTCAGGCGGGGGAGACCCAGTACTTC
j_gene: TRBJ1-6; len: 14; d_gene: TRBD1; abundance: .; v_gene: TRBV2; CDR3aa: CASSVGQENSPLHF; CDR3nt: TGTGCCAGCAGTGTGGGACAGGAAAATTCACCCCTCCACTTT
j_gene: TRBJ1-4; len: 15; d_gene: .; abundance: few; v_gene: TRBV19; CDR3aa: CASSTLQGRTEKLFF; CDR3nt: TGTGCCAGTAGTACCTTACAGGGTCGGACTGAAAAACTGTTTTTT
j_gene: TRBJ1-1; len: 14; d_gene: .; abundance: .; v_gene: TRBV5-4; CDR3aa: CASSLEAGRTEAFF; CDR3nt: TGTGCCAGCAGCTTGGAGGCAGGGAGGACTGAAGCTTTCTTT
j_gene: TRBJ2-2; len: 12; d_gene: .; abundance: .; v_gene: TRBV12-3/TRBV12-4; CDR3aa: CASTTPTGELFF; CDR3nt: TGTGCCAGCACCACCCCCACCGGGGAGCTGTTTTTT
j_gene: TRBJ2-2; len: 13; d_gene: .; abundance: .; v_gene: TRBV2; CDR3aa: CASRARGVGELFF; CDR3nt: TGTGCCAGCAGAGCGAGGGGGGTCGGGGAGCTGTTTTTT
j_gene: TRBJ1-2; len: 13; d_gene: TRBD1; abundance: .; v_gene: TRBV19; CDR3aa: CASGTGGANGYTF; CDR3nt: TGTGCCAGCGGGACAGGGGGCGCGAATGGCTACACCTTC
j_gene: TRBJ1-3; len: 14; d_gene: TRBD1; abundance: .; v_gene: TRBV28; CDR3aa: CASSLGQHGNTIYF; CDR3nt: TGTGCCAGCAGTTTGGGACAGCATGGAAACACCATATATTTT
j_gene: TRBJ1-2; len: 15; d_gene: .; abundance: .; v_gene: TRBV28; CDR3aa: CASSLVLDRLGGYTF; CDR3nt: TGTGCCAGCAGTTTAGTCCTGGACCGCCTGGGAGGCTACACCTTC
j_gene: TRBJ1-1; len: 14; d_gene: TRBD1; abundance: .; v_gene: TRBV14; CDR3aa: CASRHRGLNTEAFF; CDR3nt: TGTGCCAGCAGGCACAGGGGGCTAAACACTGAAGCTTTCTTT
j_gene: TRBJ2-7; len: 12; d_gene: .; abundance: .; v_gene: TRBV2; CDR3aa: CASRGDPYEQYF; CDR3nt: TGTGCCAGCAGGGGGGATCCCTACGAGCAGTACTTC
j_gene: TRBJ1-1; len: 14; d_gene: .; abundance: few; v_gene: TRBV7-9; CDR3aa: CASSLFSVAGEAFF; CDR3nt: TGTGCCAGCAGCTTATTCTCTGTGGCGGGTGAAGCTTTCTTT
j_gene: TRBJ2-5; len: 13; d_gene: .; abundance: .; v_gene: TRBV3-1/TRBV3-2; CDR3aa: CASSQGTAETQYF; CDR3nt: TGTGCCAGCAGCCAAGGGACCGCGGAGACCCAGTACTTC
j_gene: TRBJ2-2; len: 16; d_gene: .; abundance: .; v_gene: TRBV5-1; CDR3aa: CASSLDGGTYTGELFF; CDR3nt: TGCGCCAGCAGCTTGGACGGGGGCACGTACACCGGGGAGCTGTTTTTT
j_gene: TRBJ2-7; len: 14; d_gene: .; abundance: .; v_gene: TRBV4-2; CDR3aa: CASSSVGGGYEQYF; CDR3nt: TGTGCCAGCAGCTCCGTAGGAGGGGGCTACGAGCAGTACTTC
j_gene: TRBJ2-5; len: 16; d_gene: TRBD1; abundance: .; v_gene: TRBV11-2; CDR3aa: CASSLGTQGARETQYF; CDR3nt: TGTGCCAGCAGCTTAGGAACCCAGGGGGCTCGGGAGACCCAGTACTTC
j_gene: TRBJ2-1; len: 16; d_gene: TRBD2; abundance: once; v_gene: TRBV27; CDR3aa: CASSPPFRAGGDEQFF; CDR3nt: TGTGCCAGCAGTCCCCCTTTCCGAGCGGGAGGAGATGAGCAGTTCTTC
j_gene: TRBJ1-3; len: 14; d_gene: .; abundance: .; v_gene: TRBV28; CDR3aa: CASSLGTQGNTIYF; CDR3nt: TGTGCCAGCAGTTTAGGGACGCAAGGAAACACCATATATTTT
j_gene: TRBJ1-5; len: 15; d_gene: .; abundance: .; v_gene: TRBV6-2/TRBV6-3; CDR3aa: CASSANRASNQPQHF; CDR3nt: TGTGCCAGCAGTGCCAACAGGGCAAGCAATCAGCCCCAGCATTTT
j_gene: TRBJ2-7; len: 15; d_gene: TRBD2; abundance: .; v_gene: TRBV25-1; CDR3aa: CASSAYGTSNYEQYF; CDR3nt: TGTGCCAGCAGTGCGTACGGGACTAGCAACTACGAGCAGTACTTC
j_gene: TRBJ2-5; len: 12; d_gene: .; abundance: .; v_gene: TRBV7-8; CDR3aa: CASSGRQETQYF; CDR3nt: TGTGCCAGCAGCGGGAGACAAGAGACCCAGTACTTC
j_gene: TRBJ1-2; len: 14; d_gene: TRBD1; abundance: few; v_gene: TRBV19; CDR3aa: CASSTTGADYGYTF; CDR3nt: TGTGCCAGTAGTACCACAGGGGCAGACTATGGCTACACCTTC
j_gene: TRBJ2-7; len: 15; d_gene: TRBD1; abundance: .; v_gene: TRBV19; CDR3aa: CASSPGTGSNGEQYF; CDR3nt: TGTGCCAGTAGTCCCGGGACAGGGAGTAATGGGGAGCAGTACTTC
j_gene: TRBJ1-2; len: 15; d_gene: .; abundance: .; v_gene: TRBV7-2; CDR3aa: CASSPNTQANYGYTF; CDR3nt: TGTGCCAGCAGCCCTAACACTCAAGCTAACTATGGCTACACCTTC
j_gene: TRBJ1-1; len: 14; d_gene: .; abundance: .; v_gene: TRBV18; CDR3aa: CASSPGTSDTEAFF; CDR3nt: TGTGCCAGCTCACCAGGGACATCAGACACTGAAGCTTTCTTT
j_gene: TRBJ2-7; len: 14; d_gene: .; abundance: .; v_gene: TRBV5-1; CDR3aa: CASSPSGGYNEQYF; CDR3nt: TGCGCCAGCAGCCCCTCCGGAGGCTATAACGAGCAGTACTTC
j_gene: TRBJ2-7; len: 19; d_gene: .; abundance: .; v_gene: TRBV21-1; CDR3aa: CASSKRRFKSDRGRYEQYF; CDR3nt: TGTGCCAGCAGCAAAAGGCGGTTTAAATCGGACAGGGGGAGGTACGAGCAGTACTTC
j_gene: TRBJ1-5; len: 14; d_gene: .; abundance: .; v_gene: TRBV5-5; CDR3aa: CASSLWDSNQPQHF; CDR3nt: TGTGCCAGCAGCTTGTGGGATAGCAATCAGCCCCAGCATTTT
j_gene: TRBJ2-3; len: 15; d_gene: TRBD1; abundance: once; v_gene: TRBV6-5; CDR3aa: CASSRWTGGTDTQYF; CDR3nt: TGTGCCAGCAGTCGCTGGACAGGGGGCACAGATACGCAGTATTTT